The rows below give T cell receptor beta chains drawn from one sample of a study of T cell responses to AZD1222 COVID-19 vaccine. The protocol was immunoSEQ multiplex PCR, while the TCRdb copy is restricted to in-frame clones and leaves out a portion. In the table there are around 150,000 clones, about 93% of which are singletons. The sequences come from peripheral blood, collected on day 0 of AZD1222 vaccination. These receptors were collected from an adult in good health. Each CDR3 is given with its conserved first and last residue. A D gene is named only where the DNA matches it firmly. Clone sizes are given selectively: once, few, many, or a class where the clone is expanded.

TRBJ1-5,.,.,TRBV19,CASSIGVWALGNQPQHF,TGTGCCAGTAGTATAGGAGTTTGGGCGCTGGGCAATCAGCCCCAGCATTTT
TRBJ2-3,TRBD2,.,TRBV6-2/TRBV6-3,CASSWVLGGMGTDTQYF,TGTGCCAGCAGTTGGGTGTTGGGAGGGATGGGTACAGATACGCAGTATTTT
TRBJ2-7,.,.,TRBV28,CASSFGTGRGYEQYF,TGTGCCAGCAGTTTTGGGACCGGGAGAGGGTACGAGCAGTACTTC
TRBJ1-5,.,.,TRBV4-1,CASSLGLGVGQPQHF,TGCGCCAGCAGCCTAGGACTGGGGGTTGGACAGCCCCAGCATTTT
TRBJ2-7,.,.,TRBV12-3/TRBV12-4,CASSFETSEQYF,TGTGCCAGCAGTTTTGAGACCTCGGAGCAGTACTTC
TRBJ2-7,TRBD2,.,TRBV2,CASLYPLAGSSYEQYF,TGTGCCAGCCTCTACCCTCTAGCGGGCAGCTCCTACGAGCAGTACTTC
TRBJ1-2,.,.,TRBV18,CASSPGVNYGYTF,TGTGCCAGCTCACCGGGGGTTAACTATGGCTACACCTTC
TRBJ2-1,TRBD2,.,TRBV19,CASSISAGDGEQFF,TGTGCCAGTAGTATAAGCGCGGGAGACGGTGAGCAGTTCTTC
TRBJ1-5,.,.,TRBV23-1,CASGEIYRVTSNQPQHF,TGCGCCAGCGGGGAAATTTACAGGGTGACGAGCAATCAGCCCCAGCATTTT
TRBJ2-5,.,.,TRBV5-6,CASSFGRGQETQYF,TGTGCCAGCAGCTTTGGGAGGGGGCAAGAGACCCAGTACTTC
TRBJ1-1,.,.,TRBV18,CASSPVPESEAFF,TGTGCCAGCTCACCAGTACCCGAGAGTGAAGCTTTCTTT
TRBJ2-3,TRBD2,.,TRBV19,CASSWGLAGDKDTQYF,TGTGCCAGTAGTTGGGGACTAGCGGGAGATAAAGATACGCAGTATTTT
TRBJ2-5,.,once,TRBV11-3,CASSLWDQETQYF,TGTGCCAGCAGCTTATGGGACCAAGAGACCCAGTACTTC
TRBJ1-2,TRBD1,.,TRBV23-1,CASSRQGLYGYTF,TGCGCCAGCAGTCGACAGGGCCTCTATGGCTACACCTTC
TRBJ2-7,TRBD2,once,TRBV2,CASTQREGIRGEQYF,TGTGCCAGCACCCAGCGGGAGGGTATACGGGGAGAGCAGTACTTC
TRBJ1-2,.,.,TRBV24-1,CATSGGRYYGYTF,TGTGCCACCAGTGGCGGCAGATACTATGGCTACACCTTC
TRBJ2-3,.,.,TRBV7-2,CASSFRTRAGRGGTDTQYF,TGTGCCAGCAGCTTCAGGACTAGAGCGGGGAGAGGGGGGACAGATACGCAGTATTTT
TRBJ1-6,TRBD1,.,TRBV5-1,CASSPAGTGQSPLHF,TGCGCCAGCAGCCCAGCCGGGACAGGTCAATCACCCCTCCACTTT
TRBJ1-5,TRBD1,few,TRBV24-1,CATSEPGTGGNQPQHF,TGTGCCACCAGTGAGCCCGGGACAGGGGGCAATCAGCCCCAGCATTTT
TRBJ1-5,TRBD1,.,TRBV5-1,CASSLGTGEQPQHF,TGCGCCAGCAGCTTGGGGACAGGCGAACAGCCCCAGCATTTT
TRBJ2-6,.,once,TRBV5-1,CASSSVGGAGANVLTF,TGCGCCAGCAGCTCGGTGGGCGGAGCCGGGGCCAACGTCCTGACTTTC
TRBJ1-1,TRBD1,.,TRBV5-1,CASGKQGENTEAFF,TGCGCCAGCGGGAAACAGGGGGAGAACACTGAAGCTTTCTTT
TRBJ2-7,TRBD2,.,TRBV3-1/TRBV3-2,CASSQGGLAGVLGSGQYF,TGTGCCAGCAGCCAAGGGGGACTAGCGGGAGTACTGGGCTCGGGGCAGTACTTC
TRBJ2-1,.,.,TRBV10-1,CASSEGGTAYNEQFF,TGCGCCAGCAGTGAAGGGGGGACAGCCTACAATGAGCAGTTCTTC
TRBJ1-4,.,.,TRBV4-2,CASSQGIDEKLFF,TGTGCCAGCAGCCAAGGCATTGATGAAAAACTGTTTTTT
TRBJ1-3,.,.,TRBV19,CASTGPPSGNTIYF,TGTGCCAGTACCGGGCCACCCTCTGGAAACACCATATATTTT
TRBJ2-1,TRBD2,.,TRBV18,CASSPPLADNEQFF,TGTGCCAGCTCACCACCACTAGCGGACAATGAGCAGTTCTTC
TRBJ2-7,TRBD2,.,TRBV29-1,CSVGLAGYEQYF,TGCAGCGTTGGACTAGCGGGTTACGAGCAGTACTTC
TRBJ1-2,TRBD1,.,TRBV5-1,CASSLQPPGQSMTNYGYTF,TGCGCCAGCAGCCTCCAACCCCCGGGACAGAGTATGACCAACTATGGCTACACCTTC
TRBJ2-5,.,.,TRBV7-2,CASREDSLQETQYF,TGTGCCAGCAGAGAAGACAGCCTGCAAGAGACCCAGTACTTC
TRBJ2-1,TRBD2,.,TRBV4-2,CASSQESVAGRWYNEQFF,TGTGCCAGCAGCCAAGAATCGGTAGCGGGAAGGTGGTACAATGAGCAGTTCTTC
TRBJ2-7,TRBD2,few,TRBV27,CASSLNPSGSYEQYF,TGTGCCAGCAGTTTGAACCCTAGCGGTTCCTACGAGCAGTACTTC
TRBJ2-7,.,.,TRBV3-1/TRBV3-2,CASSQVIAGLGEQYF,TGTGCCAGCAGCCAAGTAATCGCAGGGTTAGGGGAGCAGTACTTC
TRBJ2-4,TRBD1,.,TRBV27,CASSLSGTGNIQYF,TGTGCCAGCAGTTTATCAGGGACAGGGAACATTCAGTACTTC
TRBJ1-5,.,.,TRBV19,CASSNVERFISNQPQHF,TGTGCCAGTAGTAACGTGGAAAGATTCATCAGCAATCAGCCCCAGCATTTT
TRBJ1-5,.,.,TRBV2,CASSEEASQPQHF,TGTGCCAGCAGTGAAGAAGCATCACAGCCCCAGCATTTT
TRBJ1-6,.,.,TRBV27,CASSYKSGSPLHF,TGTGCCAGCAGCTACAAGTCGGGTTCACCCCTCCACTTT
TRBJ1-5,.,.,TRBV28,CASIPGSSNQPQHF,TGTGCCAGCATACCGGGGTCGAGCAATCAGCCCCAGCATTTT
TRBJ2-7,.,.,TRBV27,CASSLKMGRPRLDEQYF,TGTGCCAGCAGTTTAAAGATGGGACGGCCGCGGTTGGACGAGCAGTACTTC